This T cell receptor beta chain was retrieved from a study of T cells of healthy individuals. The CDR3 consists of 14 residues. V lost 0 bases and J 1 base, leaving 6 bases between the germline ends. CDR1 is ENHRY, CDR2 SYGVKD, per germline. This clonotype was recorded at least ten times. TCRdb re-called the 5' RACE reads through MiXCR, storing one row per CDR3 protein. The sample holds about 96,000 distinct CDR3 sequences, approximately 15% seen once. This chain joins TRBV10-3 and TRBJ1-1; D gene uncertain. The receptor was derived from a human donor in good health. CDR3 DNA sequence: TGTGCCATCAGTGAGTCGTTGGCGAACACTGAAGCTTTCTTT. Translated, it gives CAISESLANTEAFF.